The clone carrying this T cell receptor beta chain was seen once. The sample originates from a study of shared clonotypes between healthy human individuals. Background on the study: Every donor yielded three CD4 naive, three CD4 memory, two CD8 naive and one CD8 memory plate.

Researchers divided each subset's genomic DNA evenly across several immunoSEQ plates. Sorted-subset replicate PCR reactions were performed with roughly 200 ng DNA, corresponding to about 32,000 T cell genomes. Using immunoSEQ multiplex PCR, the repertoire was profiled, and TCRdb retains in-frame clones only, with some absent. The table records 300,000 or so clones, about 74% of them present only once. CDR3 length: 16 residues. V dropped 6 bases and J dropped 0 bases, with 15 bases sitting between them. The germline V gene has CDR1 SGHDN and CDR2 FVKESK. CD4+ cell separation produced CD45RA+ naive and CD45RA-negative memory subsets.

The sequencing sample was made of memory CD4+ T cells sorted from blood. Indicated subset: CD45RA-negative fraction. The TCR sequence derives from a man younger than 45 in good health. The V call is TRBV14, the J call TRBJ1-3; D possibly corresponds to TRBD1 (6 bases). CDR3 amino acids: CASRKTTGFSGNTIYF. CDR3 sequence (DNA): TGTGCCAGCAGAAAGACTACAGGGTTCTCTGGAAACACCATATATTTT.